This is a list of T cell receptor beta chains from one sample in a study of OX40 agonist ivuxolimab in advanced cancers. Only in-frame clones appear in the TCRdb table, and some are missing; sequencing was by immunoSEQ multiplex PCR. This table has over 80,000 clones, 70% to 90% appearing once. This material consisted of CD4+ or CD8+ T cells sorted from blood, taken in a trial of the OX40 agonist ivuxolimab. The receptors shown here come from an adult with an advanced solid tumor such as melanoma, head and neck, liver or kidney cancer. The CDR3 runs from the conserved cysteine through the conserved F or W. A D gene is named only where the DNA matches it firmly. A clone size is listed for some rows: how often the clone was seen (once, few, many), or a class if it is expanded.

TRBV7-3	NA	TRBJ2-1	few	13	TGTGCCAGCAGCTCCACGCCGGAAGGAGAGCAGTTCTTC	CASSSTPEGEQFF
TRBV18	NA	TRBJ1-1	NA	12	TGTGCCAGCTCACCAACGGGCACTGAAGCTTTCTTT	CASSPTGTEAFF
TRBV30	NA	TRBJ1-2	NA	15	TGTGCCTGGAGTGTACGATTAGGGGGAGGAAATGGCTACACCTTC	CAWSVRLGGGNGYTF
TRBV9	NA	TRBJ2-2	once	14	TGTGCCAGCACCGGGACTCGGAACACCGGGGAGCTGTTTTTT	CASTGTRNTGELFF
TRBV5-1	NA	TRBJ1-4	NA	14	TGCGCCAGCAGCCTGGGAGAGGTTGGAGAAAAACTGTTTTTT	CASSLGEVGEKLFF
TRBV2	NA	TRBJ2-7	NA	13	TGTGCCAGCAGCAGCGGAGCCCGCTACGAGCAGTACTTC	CASSSGARYEQYF
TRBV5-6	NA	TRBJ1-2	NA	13	TGTGCCAGCACCGAAGGAGTTCCGGATGGCTACACCTTC	CASTEGVPDGYTF
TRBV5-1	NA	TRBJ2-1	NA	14	TGCGCCAGCAGCGTAATGGGGAGTGGGAATGAGCAGTTCTTC	CASSVMGSGNEQFF
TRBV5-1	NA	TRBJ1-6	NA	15	TGCGCCAGCAGCTTGGATTCACAACGCAATTCACCCCTCCACTTT	CASSLDSQRNSPLHF
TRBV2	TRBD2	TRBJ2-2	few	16	TGTGCCAGCAGGAGCTGGGCTAGCGGGAGTAGCGGGGAGCTGTTTTTT	CASRSWASGSSGELFF
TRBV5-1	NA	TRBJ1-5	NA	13	TGCGCCAGCAGCTTTAGGGGGGATCAGCCCCAGCATTTT	CASSFRGDQPQHF
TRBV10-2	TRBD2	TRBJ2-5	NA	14	TGCGCCAGCAGTCCTAGCGGGAGTACTAAGACCCAGTACTTC	CASSPSGSTKTQYF
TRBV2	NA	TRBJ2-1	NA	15	TGTGCCAGCGGGGCGGAGGGAACATCTAACAATGAGCAGTTCTTC	CASGAEGTSNNEQFF
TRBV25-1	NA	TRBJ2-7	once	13	TGTGCCAGCAGTGGGACCGGTACCTACGAGCAGTACTTC	CASSGTGTYEQYF
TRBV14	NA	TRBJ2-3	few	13	TGTGCCAGCAGCCAAGGCATCCCAGATACGCAGTATTTT	CASSQGIPDTQYF
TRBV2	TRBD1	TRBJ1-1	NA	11	TGTGCCAGCAGCCCCGGACAGGGAGCTTTCTTT	CASSPGQGAFF
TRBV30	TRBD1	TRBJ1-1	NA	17	TGTGCCTGGAGTGTACTCTTTGGGGGGACAGTTAACACTGAAGCTTTCTTT	CAWSVLFGGTVNTEAFF
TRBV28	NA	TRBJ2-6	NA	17	TGTGCCAGCAGCCTACTACAGGGCTACTCTGGGGCCAACGTCCTGACTTTC	CASSLLQGYSGANVLTF
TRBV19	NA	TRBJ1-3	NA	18	TGTGCCAGTAGTATATTGAGTTTGGGGCGCTACTCTGGAAACACCATATATTTT	CASSILSLGRYSGNTIYF
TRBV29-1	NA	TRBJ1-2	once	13	TGCAGCGTCCAGTCCGCGAGGGACTATGGCTACACCTTC	CSVQSARDYGYTF
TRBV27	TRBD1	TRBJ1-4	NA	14	TGTGCCAGCAGTCCGACAGGGCTTAATGAAAAACTGTTTTTT	CASSPTGLNEKLFF
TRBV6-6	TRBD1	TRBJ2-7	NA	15	TGTGCCAGCAGTTACGGGGACAGGTCTCCTACCGAGCAGTACTTC	CASSYGDRSPTEQYF
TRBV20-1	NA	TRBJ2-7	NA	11	TGCAGTGCTAGACTTAATGGAGAGAGGCACTTC	CSARLNGERHF
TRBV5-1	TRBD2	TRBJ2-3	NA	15	TGCGCCAGCAGTAGTACTAGCGGGATCTCAGATACGCAGTATTTT	CASSSTSGISDTQYF
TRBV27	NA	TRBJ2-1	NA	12	TGTGCCAGCAGTTTATACGGGACAGAGCAGTTCTTC	CASSLYGTEQFF
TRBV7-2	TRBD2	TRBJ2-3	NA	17	TGTGCCAGCAGCTTGGCGGTAGCGGGAGGCCGGGCAGATACGCAGTATTTT	CASSLAVAGGRADTQYF
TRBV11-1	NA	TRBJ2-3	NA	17	TGTGCCAGCAGCTTACCCGGAGGGGGAAGACGGACAGATACGCAGTATTTT	CASSLPGGGRRTDTQYF
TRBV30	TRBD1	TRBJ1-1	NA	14	TGTGCCTATGGACAGGGAACATGGAACACTGAAGCTTTCTTT	CAYGQGTWNTEAFF
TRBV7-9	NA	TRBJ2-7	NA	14	TGTGCCAGCAGCCCCAGGGGGGCCCGTTACGAGCAGTACTTC	CASSPRGARYEQYF
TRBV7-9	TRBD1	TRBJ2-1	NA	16	TGTGCCAGCAGGGGTTCGGACAGGGGAATCTACAATGAGCAGTTCTTC	CASRGSDRGIYNEQFF
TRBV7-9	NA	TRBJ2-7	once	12	TGTGCCAGCAGGGGGGTGGGCTACGAGCAGTACTTC	CASRGVGYEQYF
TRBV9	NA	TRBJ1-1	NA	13	TGTGCCAGCAGCGCGACACCGAACACTGAAGCTTTCTTT	CASSATPNTEAFF
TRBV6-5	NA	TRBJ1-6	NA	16	TGTGCCAGCAGTTACTCTCCGGGACGGTTTAATTCACCCCTCCACTTT	CASSYSPGRFNSPLHF
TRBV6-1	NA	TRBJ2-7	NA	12	TGTGCCAGCACGGGGGACTCCTACGAGCAGTACTTC	CASTGDSYEQYF
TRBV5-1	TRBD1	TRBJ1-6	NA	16	TGCGCCAGCAGCTTTCAGGGGGTTATCTATAATTCACCCCTCCACTTT	CASSFQGVIYNSPLHF
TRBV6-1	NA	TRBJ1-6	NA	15	TGTGCCAGCAAACCTCCAGGGATTTATAATTCACCCCTCCACTTT	CASKPPGIYNSPLHF
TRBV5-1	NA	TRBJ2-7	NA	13	TGCGCCAGCAGCCGGACAGTCTCCTACGAGCAGTACTTC	CASSRTVSYEQYF
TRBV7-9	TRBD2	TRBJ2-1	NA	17	TGTGCCAGCAGCTTAGGATTAGGACTAGCGTCCTACAATGAGCAGTTCTTC	CASSLGLGLASYNEQFF
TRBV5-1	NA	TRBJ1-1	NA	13	TGCGCCAGCAGTCGCACGACGAGCTCAGAAGCTTTCTTT	CASSRTTSSEAFF
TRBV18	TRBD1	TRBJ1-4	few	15	TGTGCCAGCTCATTTAACAGGGGGCGAGGAGAAAAACTGTTTTTT	CASSFNRGRGEKLFF
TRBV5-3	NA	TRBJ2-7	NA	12	TGTGCCAGGGCCTGGGAGGATCGCCTTGTTGCCTTC	CARAWEDRLVAF
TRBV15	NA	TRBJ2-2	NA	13	TGTGCCACCAGCACAGGGAAAACCGGGGAGCTGTTTTTT	CATSTGKTGELFF
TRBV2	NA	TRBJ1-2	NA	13	TGTGCCAGCAGCCAACAGGGCGGGTATGGCTACACCTTC	CASSQQGGYGYTF
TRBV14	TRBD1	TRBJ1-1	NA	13	TGTGCCAGCAGCCAGGACAGGGGTACTGAAGCTTTCTTT	CASSQDRGTEAFF
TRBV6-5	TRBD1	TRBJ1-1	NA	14	TGTGCCAGCAGTTACCTCGGGACAGGGTCTGAAGCTTTCTTT	CASSYLGTGSEAFF
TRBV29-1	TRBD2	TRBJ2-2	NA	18	TGCAGCGCTCTGGCAGGGTCTAGCGGGAGGGCCGGCACCGGGGAGCTGTTTTTT	CSALAGSSGRAGTGELFF
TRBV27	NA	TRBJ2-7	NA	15	TGTGCCAGCAGTCCCCGGGCGGACTGGACCCACGAGCAGTACTTC	CASSPRADWTHEQYF
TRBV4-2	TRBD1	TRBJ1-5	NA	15	TGTGCCAGCAGCCAAGGAAGGGGGCTAGATCAGCCCCAGCATTTT	CASSQGRGLDQPQHF
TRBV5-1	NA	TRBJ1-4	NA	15	TGCGCCAGCAGCATGAGGACGGGGACTAATGAAAAACTGTTTTTT	CASSMRTGTNEKLFF
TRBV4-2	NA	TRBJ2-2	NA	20	TGTGCCAGCAGCCCCCAGGGGTCCACAGGGATCGGGATGGGGACCGGGGAGCTGTTTTTT	CASSPQGSTGIGMGTGELFF